This TCR beta chain was identified during a study of shared clonotypes between healthy human individuals. General study findings and limits: On the whole, naive subsets had larger estimated richness than memory subsets had. Sharing across four donors was highest in naive CD4 (approximately 5%) and lowest in memory CD8 (roughly 0.4%).

Each subset's genomic DNA was shared equally among a number of immunoSEQ plates. Method: immunoSEQ multiplex PCR; TCRdb's copy keeps in-frame clones and lacks some. In the table there are 2 million to 2.5 million clones, almost 96% of which are singletons. The V and J ends lost 5 bases and 4 bases, in that order; junction bases with no gene match: 1. The CDR3 consists of 13 residues. Germline V gene data show CDR1 as MNHEY and CDR2 as SMNVEV (reference sequence). A note on this clone: Its cognate antigen is unknown. Different DNA sequences within this sample yield the same CDR3.

The chain links TRBV27 to TRBJ1-5; 8 positions agree with TRBD1. Sequencing was carried out using naive CD4+ T cells sorted from blood. The subset: CD45RA+ positively selected. The TCR was taken from a man between 18 and 35 years old in good health. The CDR3 region has the DNA TGTGCCAGCAGTAGACAGGGGAATCAGCCCCAGCATTTT. It specifies CASSRQGNQPQHF.